The 3 T cell receptor beta chains below all came from one sample that was sequenced in a study of T-cell reconstitution after alpha-beta-depleted transplantation in children (dated by TCRdb to between 2015 and 2016). In the paper's terms, the treatment or condition label means: allogeneic hematopoietic cell transplantation with graft depleted of TCRalphabeta T cells and CD19 B cells. Preparation of the library involved PCR. Instrument on record: Illumina HiSeq 2500. TCR library preparation used molecular barcoding, with unique molecular identifiers applied to normalize quantification of the TCRbeta repertoire. TCRdb reanalyzed the raw reads on its own, using fastp at Q25 for trimming and MiXCR for clone calling, and kept in-frame beta chains. Rows with one shared CDR3 protein collapse into an entry with the most common genes and DNA. The sample yields 330,000 or so distinct CDR3 sequences; over 9% were counted once. 7% to 9.5% of the sample is in the top ten clones.

Sequencing was performed on PBMCs, taken before TCRalphabeta/CD19-depleted stem cell transplant. The receptor set was obtained from a boy in the first two years of life with acute myeloid leukemia, due to receive a stem cell transplant.

At least ten counts were recorded for this clonotype. The chain carries TRBV27 and TRBJ2-7; no definite D call. Germline assignment: CDR1 MNHEY and CDR2 SMNVEV (reference sequence). The CDR3 runs to 13 residues. The V end was cut by 0 bases, the J end by 3 bases, with 6 bases between. CDR3: CASSLSPHYEQYF. CDR3 DNA sequence: TGTGCCAGCAGTTTATCGCCCCACTACGAGCAGTACTTC.

A few counts support this clonotype. The chain combines TRBV28 with TRBJ2-2; TRBD1 might be the D (5 bases). V gave up 4 bases and J gave up 0 bases, with 12 bases separating them. This CDR3 is 16 amino acids long. The germline V gene has CDR1 MDHEN and CDR2 SYDVKM. The DNA for the CDR3 is TGTGCCAGCAGTTCGGTGTGGGGCTCGAACACCGGGGAGCTGTTTTTT. Translated, it gives CASSSVWGSNTGELFF.

The rearrangement joins TRBV19 to TRBJ1-5, with 7 bases matching TRBD1. Per the germline V gene, CDR1 is LNHDA and CDR2 is SQIVND (reference sequence). Trimming took 7 bases from V and 2 from J; bases not matched to a gene: 8. The CDR3 consists of 15 residues. Here the CDR3 DNA reads TGTGCCAGTACCCCTGCAGGGACAGGCAATCAGCCCCAGCATTTT. This gives the protein CASTPAGTGNQPQHF.